Listed below are T cell receptor beta chains from one sample, sequenced in a study of cytomegalovirus exposure and HLA in healthy donors. Measured with immunoSEQ multiplex PCR; TCRdb has only the in-frame clones, and not every one. The repertoire includes 60,000 to 85,000 clones, more than 65% of them detected once, and approximately 20% sits in the top ten. The specimen was PBMCs. The receptors were gathered from a man between 70 and 80 years old in good health and CMV-seropositive. Both conserved end residues are part of each CDR3. The order of the fields is V gene, J gene, D gene, clone size, CDR3 DNA, CDR3 protein. The D gene is left open where the match is weak. Clone size is given for some rows only: seen once, a few or many times, or a class if the clone is expanded.

V: TRBV7-9; J: TRBJ2-7; D: TRBD1; size: -; DNA: TGTGCCAGCAGTCCCCCCGGGACAGGGGGCCGAGAGCAGTACTTC; CDR3: CASSPPGTGGREQYF
V: TRBV6-1; J: TRBJ1-1; D: -; size: -; DNA: TGTGCCAGCACCACCCGGTCTGCGAACGAAGCTTTCTTT; CDR3: CASTTRSANEAFF
V: TRBV6-6; J: TRBJ1-4; D: TRBD1; size: -; DNA: TGTGCCAGCAGCTCCCGGGACAGGGACGAAAAACTGTTTTTT; CDR3: CASSSRDRDEKLFF
V: TRBV19; J: TRBJ2-7; D: TRBD1; size: -; DNA: TGTGCCAGTAGACCCGACAGGGGCGAGGAGCAGTACTTC; CDR3: CASRPDRGEEQYF
V: TRBV7-6; J: TRBJ1-2; D: -; size: -; DNA: TGTGCCAGCAGCTTAAACCCGGAGAACTATGGCTACACCTTC; CDR3: CASSLNPENYGYTF
V: TRBV6-5; J: TRBJ1-1; D: -; size: -; DNA: TGTGCCAGCAGTCAGGGGTGGACTGAAGCTTTCTTT; CDR3: CASSQGWTEAFF
V: TRBV18; J: TRBJ2-7; D: TRBD1; size: -; DNA: TGTGCCAGCTCACAACAGGAGACAGGGTCCCACGAGCAGTACTTC; CDR3: CASSQQETGSHEQYF
V: TRBV5-1; J: TRBJ2-5; D: -; size: -; DNA: TGCGCCAGCAGCTTGGGGGCAAGCCAAGAGACCCAGTACTTC; CDR3: CASSLGASQETQYF
V: TRBV7-6; J: TRBJ1-1; D: TRBD1; size: -; DNA: TGTGCCAGCAGCTCACCGACAGGGGGTTTGAACACTGAAGCTTTCTTT; CDR3: CASSSPTGGLNTEAFF
V: TRBV5-1; J: TRBJ2-3; D: TRBD2; size: -; DNA: TGCGCCAGCAGCTTCGGACTAGCGGGGGTTGTAGATACGCAGTATTTT; CDR3: CASSFGLAGVVDTQYF
V: TRBV6-5; J: TRBJ1-4; D: -; size: -; DNA: TGTGCCAGCAGTTACTCAGGACAGTTTGGTGAAAAACTGTTTTTT; CDR3: CASSYSGQFGEKLFF
V: TRBV6-5; J: TRBJ1-5; D: -; size: -; DNA: TGTGCCAGCAGTTATAACAGGGACGGCCAGCCCCAGCATTTT; CDR3: CASSYNRDGQPQHF
V: TRBV7-2; J: TRBJ2-7; D: -; size: -; DNA: TGTGCCAGCAGCACCCAAACAGGGTCCACCTACGAGCAGTACTTC; CDR3: CASSTQTGSTYEQYF
V: TRBV30; J: TRBJ2-1; D: TRBD2; size: -; DNA: TGTGCCTGGAGCCCCGGGACTAGCAGATACAATGAGCAGTTCTTC; CDR3: CAWSPGTSRYNEQFF
V: TRBV5-4; J: TRBJ2-2; D: -; size: -; DNA: TGTGCCAGCAGCTTGGACTGGGCTCTGAACACCGGGGAGCTGTTTTTT; CDR3: CASSLDWALNTGELFF
V: TRBV27; J: TRBJ2-7; D: -; size: -; DNA: TGTGCCCGTGGCGGGAAAGTGGCCTACGAGCAGTACTTC; CDR3: CARGGKVAYEQYF
V: TRBV25-1; J: TRBJ1-4; D: -; size: -; DNA: TGTGCCAGAGACCCCAGCCGACAGGCAACTAATGAAAAACTGTTTTTT; CDR3: CARDPSRQATNEKLFF
V: TRBV5-1; J: TRBJ2-2; D: TRBD2; size: -; DNA: TGCGCCAGCAGCCCCGGGACTAGCGCGAACACCGGGGAGCTGTTTTTT; CDR3: CASSPGTSANTGELFF
V: TRBV5-1; J: TRBJ1-2; D: -; size: -; DNA: TGCGCCAGCAGCTTGAACGGAGAAGCGGGTGGCTACACCTTC; CDR3: CASSLNGEAGGYTF
V: TRBV7-6; J: TRBJ1-4; D: TRBD1; size: -; DNA: TGTGCCAGCAGCTTCGGACAGGGGAGTGAAAAACTGTTTTTT; CDR3: CASSFGQGSEKLFF
V: TRBV7-6; J: TRBJ2-5; D: TRBD1; size: -; DNA: TGTGCCAGCAGCTTAGGAGGGACAGTCCAAGAGACCCAGTACTTC; CDR3: CASSLGGTVQETQYF
V: TRBV7-2; J: TRBJ2-5; D: -; size: -; DNA: TGTGCCAGCAGCCCGCAGCAGGGGTTTCTTGAGACCCAGTACTTC; CDR3: CASSPQQGFLETQYF
V: TRBV6-5; J: TRBJ2-7; D: -; size: few; DNA: TGTGCCAGCAGAGGACGGGGAGAGCAGTACTTC; CDR3: CASRGRGEQYF
V: TRBV23-1; J: TRBJ2-4; D: TRBD1; size: -; DNA: TGCGCCAGCAGCCAAGACGGACAGGGGACGGAAGATGTCCTAGCCAAAAACATTCAGTACTTC; CDR3: CASSQDGQGTEDVLAKNIQYF
V: TRBV19; J: TRBJ1-5; D: -; size: once; DNA: TGTGCCAGTAGTAGCACAAATCAGCCCCAGCATTTT; CDR3: CASSSTNQPQHF
V: TRBV19; J: TRBJ2-5; D: TRBD2; size: -; DNA: TGTGCCAGTAGGAGCGGACTAGCGGGGGGGCGCGAGACCCAGTACTTC; CDR3: CASRSGLAGGRETQYF
V: TRBV5-1; J: TRBJ2-1; D: -; size: -; DNA: TGCGCCAGCAGCCGGCAGGGGACCTACAATGAGCAGTTCTTC; CDR3: CASSRQGTYNEQFF
V: TRBV5-1; J: TRBJ2-3; D: -; size: -; DNA: TGCGCCAGCAGCTTGTCCCTGACGACTACAGATACGCAGTATTTT; CDR3: CASSLSLTTTDTQYF
V: TRBV6-1; J: TRBJ1-4; D: -; size: -; DNA: TGTGCCAGCAGTGAAATGAGCGTATCTAATGAAAAACTGTTTTTT; CDR3: CASSEMSVSNEKLFF
V: TRBV5-6; J: TRBJ1-1; D: -; size: few; DNA: TGTGCCAGCAGCCCTCAGGGTACGAACACTGAAGCTTTCTTT; CDR3: CASSPQGTNTEAFF
V: TRBV5-4; J: TRBJ2-7; D: TRBD1; size: -; DNA: TGTGCCAGCAGCTCAGGACAGGGGAGGGTCTACGAGCAGTACTTC; CDR3: CASSSGQGRVYEQYF
V: TRBV29-1; J: TRBJ1-3; D: -; size: -; DNA: TGCAGCGCTTGGACTTTCGGAAACACCATATATTTT; CDR3: CSAWTFGNTIYF
V: TRBV4-1; J: TRBJ2-5; D: TRBD2; size: -; DNA: TGCGCCAGCAGCCAAGATCCAGGACTAGCGGCAAAAGAGACCCAGTACTTC; CDR3: CASSQDPGLAAKETQYF
V: TRBV5-1; J: TRBJ2-5; D: -; size: -; DNA: TGCGCCAGCAGCCTCAGGACAGCCCAAGAGACCCAGTACTTC; CDR3: CASSLRTAQETQYF
V: TRBV10-3; J: TRBJ1-1; D: -; size: few; DNA: TGTGCCATCAGCGGGGCGGGGATCACTGAAGCTTTCTTT; CDR3: CAISGAGITEAFF
V: TRBV28; J: TRBJ1-1; D: TRBD1; size: -; DNA: TGTGCCAGCAGTCCAGGGGGCGTCACTGAAGCTTTCTTT; CDR3: CASSPGGVTEAFF
V: TRBV7-8; J: TRBJ2-3; D: TRBD2; size: -; DNA: TGTGCCAGCAGCATTACTAGCGGGGGCAGCACAGATACGCAGTATTTT; CDR3: CASSITSGGSTDTQYF
V: TRBV19; J: TRBJ2-3; D: TRBD1; size: -; DNA: TGTGCCAGTAGTATACCGCAGGGGGCCACAGATACGCAGTATTTT; CDR3: CASSIPQGATDTQYF
V: TRBV4-3; J: TRBJ1-4; D: TRBD1; size: -; DNA: TGCGCCAGCAGCCAAGGGGGGACAGGGGGTACTAATGAAAAACTGTTTTTT; CDR3: CASSQGGTGGTNEKLFF
V: TRBV5-4; J: TRBJ1-6; D: TRBD1; size: -; DNA: TGTGCCAGCAGCTTGGACAGGGGAAATGGTACACCCCTCCACTTT; CDR3: CASSLDRGNGTPLHF
V: TRBV4-1; J: TRBJ2-1; D: -; size: -; DNA: TGCGCCAGCAGGGCTGACAGTTACAATGAGCAGTTCTTC; CDR3: CASRADSYNEQFF
V: TRBV7-9; J: TRBJ1-1; D: TRBD1; size: once; DNA: TGTGCCAGCAGCACAGACGGGACAGTCCTTGAAGCTTTCTTT; CDR3: CASSTDGTVLEAFF
V: TRBV27; J: TRBJ1-4; D: TRBD1; size: few; DNA: TGTGCCAGCAGCGAAACAGGGGGCGCCGGTGAAAAACTGTTTTTT; CDR3: CASSETGGAGEKLFF
V: TRBV15; J: TRBJ2-2; D: -; size: once; DNA: TGTGCCACCAGCGTTATACAGGGTCGGAACGGGGAGCTGTTTTTT; CDR3: CATSVIQGRNGELFF
V: TRBV28; J: TRBJ2-6; D: -; size: -; DNA: TGTGCCAGCAGCCCGTACGGGTCTGGGGCCAACGTCCTGACTTTC; CDR3: CASSPYGSGANVLTF
V: TRBV2; J: TRBJ1-1; D: -; size: -; DNA: TGTGCCAGCAGGGGCCAGGGTCTGAACACTGAAGCTTTCTTT; CDR3: CASRGQGLNTEAFF
V: TRBV18; J: TRBJ2-2; D: TRBD2; size: -; DNA: TGTGCCAGCTCACCCTTAGCGGGGACGACCGGGGAGCTGTTTTTT; CDR3: CASSPLAGTTGELFF
V: TRBV18; J: TRBJ2-7; D: TRBD1; size: -; DNA: TGTGCCAGCTCACTCAACTTACAACAGGGGAACGAGCAGTACTTC; CDR3: CASSLNLQQGNEQYF
V: TRBV5-1; J: TRBJ1-5; D: -; size: -; DNA: TGCGCCAGCAGCCTGGACGGTGATAGCAATCAGCCCCAGCATTTT; CDR3: CASSLDGDSNQPQHF
V: TRBV11-2; J: TRBJ2-1; D: TRBD1; size: -; DNA: TGTGCCAGCAGCTTAGGGCAGGGGGTATACAATGAGCAGTTCTTC; CDR3: CASSLGQGVYNEQFF
V: TRBV19; J: TRBJ2-1; D: -; size: -; DNA: TGTGCCAGTACCTCCGACAAGGCTATGGAGTTCTTC; CDR3: CASTSDKAMEFF